The clone carrying this T cell receptor beta chain was seen a few times. Its specificity is not known. Per the germline V gene, CDR1 is MNHEY and CDR2 is SMNVEV (reference sequence). The CDR3 runs to 14 residues. Trimming cost V 0 bases and J 4 bases, with 7 bases left between them. This entry comes from a study of T-cell memory formation after mild COVID-19. As for the study in general: TCR clusters were largely donor specific. Findings and caveats of the study: Mainly CM and EM harbored the contracting CD4+ clones; mainly EMRA harbored the CD8+ ones. SARS-CoV-2 specificity of second-wave clones peaking day 37 was unconfirmed.

TCRdb redid the calling of the 5' RACE reads with MiXCR, one entry per CDR3 protein. The sample yields about 400,000 distinct CDR3 sequences, 15% to 20% seen once. The receptor was isolated from a man aged 18 to 35 who had mild COVID-19 (a few samples of this study predate the infection). Cell type and time point are not known. Sequencing was done on a sample of PBMCs or a T cell subset sorted from them (not recorded which). The rearrangement links TRBV27 to TRBJ2-1; possible D gene TRBD2, 5 bases. The CDR3 spells CASSLSRLYNEQFF. The CDR3 coding sequence is TGTGCCAGCAGTTTATCGAGACTATACAATGAGCAGTTCTTC.